Detailed here is one T cell receptor beta chain. Its specificity is not known. No conserved phenylalanine or tryptophan ends this CDR3, so it is likely a read error. The entry originates in a study of tumor-infiltrating lymphocytes in primary liver carcinoma. Study overall: Both sexes were represented among patients, who were 30 to 69 years old.

Scientists recovered RNA and DNA together from roughly 20-30 mg of unsorted bulk tissue. Study-wide points: Only about 7-24% of top clones spanned all five tumor regions. Tumor specimens were characterized by a significantly higher top-250-clone fraction than blood (p = 0.039).

CDR3 size: 14 residues. Germline CDR1 reads MNHNY; CDR2 reads SVGAGI (reference sequence). TCR beta cDNA came from 400 to 500 ng total RNA, primed with a constant-region primer. Library construction for TCR beta comprised three nested multiplex PCR rounds performed with slightly modified ARM-PCR. For around 11 cycles apiece, the opening two PCR rounds ran with TRBV1-TRBV30 forward primers and a C-beta reverse primer. TCRdb reprocessed the multiplex PCR reads via MiXCR and lists one record per CDR3 protein. The sample records about 21,000 distinct CDR3 sequences, approximately 79% being singletons. Source material: liver tumor tissue from sampling region 1. Described subset: tumor region T1, superior pole. This sequence was found in a woman aged 25 to 39 with primary liver carcinoma and hepatitis B virus infection. This chain uses TRBV6-6 with TRBJ1-6; D perhaps matches TRBD1 (6 bases). CDR3 loop: CACSYTGMDSSLHL. CDR3 coding DNA: TGTGCCTGCAGTTACACAGGGATGGATTCATCCCTCCACCTT.